The text below deals with one T cell receptor beta chain. Its antigen remains unknown. Measured with immunoSEQ multiplex PCR; TCRdb has only the in-frame clones, and not every one. The repertoire holds 50,000 to 75,000 clones, with roughly 71% as singletons. These data come from a study of a mutant IDH1 vaccine in newly diagnosed glioma. Study as a whole: Averaging roughly 40 years of age, treated patients were roughly 60% male and 37.5% female. Most patients had received both radiotherapy and temozolomide, the prior options being radiotherapy, temozolomide, or both.

Regarding time point: week 35, safety follow-up. Mutant IDH1 20-mer peptide, at 300 ug, made up each vaccine dose, with topical imiquimod. The patients received vaccinations eight times, in weeks 1, 3, 5, 7, 11, 15, 19 and 23. The astrocytomas were IDH1-mutant, ATRX-negative, and WHO grade 3 or 4. The source is a man aged 50 or older with glioma. The specimen comprised PBMCs, sampled from a glioma patient whose treatment included an IDH1 peptide vaccine.

CDR3 DNA: TGTGCCAGCAGTTACTCGCGGGGCGCCGGGGAGCTGTTTTTT. Translating gives CASSYSRGAGELFF. This sequence joins TRBV6-5 and TRBJ2-2, with D perhaps TRBD2 (6 bases). The V gene's germline CDR1 is MNHEY and CDR2 SVGAGI. This CDR3 is built from 14 residues. Trimming cost V 0 bases and J 6 bases, with 8 bases left between them.